What follows are 32 T cell receptor beta chains derived from one specimen sequenced in a study of blood T cell repertoires in COVID-19. Measured with immunoSEQ multiplex PCR; TCRdb has only the in-frame clones, and not every one. The sample records about 300,000 clones, roughly 90% being singletons. The specimen sequenced was PBMCs or T cells enriched from blood (not recorded which). The receptors stem from a young woman with acute COVID-19.

The chain has TRBV7-2 and TRBJ2-1; no definite D call. The CDR3 sequence is 13 residues long. The germline gives CDR1 SGHTA, CDR2 FQGNSA. V was cut by 2 bases and J by 4 bases, with 6 bases left in between. This CDR3 is CASSLSIYNEQFF. In nucleotides, the CDR3 is TGTGCCAGCAGCTTATCAATTTACAATGAGCAGTTCTTC. The full variable domain, its missing parts supplied by reference TRBV7-2 and TRBJ2-1, is GAGVSQSPSNKVTEKGKDVELRCDPISGHTALYWYRQSLGQGLEFLIYFQGNSAPDKSGLPSDRFSAERTGGSVSTLTIQRTQQEDSAVYLCASSLSIYNEQFFGPGTRLTVL.

This sequence joins TRBV4-1 and TRBJ2-3; D ambiguous. The length of the CDR3 is 15 residues. V lost 1 base, J lost 0 bases, and 8 bases lay in between. CDR1 and CDR2 (germline): MGHRA, YSYEKL. CDR3 nucleotide sequence: TGCGCCAGCAGCCAAGGAGCTACTAGCACAGATACGCAGTATTTT. It translates to CASSQGATSTDTQYF.

This clone was detected once. The gene calls are TRBV11-2 and TRBJ2-7; D not resolved. V lost 2 bases, J lost 2 bases, and 4 bases lay in between. This CDR3 spans 12 amino acids. Germline V gives CDR1 SGHAT, CDR2 FQNNGV. This CDR3 is CASSLTAYEQYF. In nucleotides, the CDR3 is TGTGCCAGCAGCTTAACAGCCTACGAGCAGTACTTC. The full variable domain, with the rest looked up from reference TRBV11-2 and TRBJ2-7, is EAGVAQSPRYKIIEKRQSVAFWCNPISGHATLYWYQQILGQGPKLLIQFQNNGVVDDSQLPKDRFSAERLKGVDSTLKIQPAKLEDSAVYLCASSLTAYEQYFGPGTRLTVT.

This clone was observed once. The chain couples TRBV25-1 to TRBJ1-6, with D possibly TRBD1 on 6 matching bases. V was trimmed by 8 bases and J by 5 bases, leaving 13 bases between them. The CDR3 loop spans 14 amino acids. Germline CDR1 is MGHDK and CDR2 is SYGVNS. The CDR3 loop is CASAPTGDNSPLHF. The CDR3 region has the DNA TGTGCCAGCGCCCCGACAGGAGATAATTCACCCCTCCACTTT.

The rearrangement uses TRBV18 and TRBJ1-5; the D is unclear. From germline, CDR1 is KGHSH and CDR2 LQKENI. The CDR3 extends over 14 amino acids. The V end was cut by 2 bases, the J end by 2 bases, with 7 bases between. The CDR3 sequence: CASSPGIRNQPQHF. Written as DNA, the CDR3 is TGTGCCAGCTCACCAGGCATACGCAATCAGCCCCAGCATTTT.

The V and J genes are TRBV28 and TRBJ2-7, with a weak D call TRBD1 (6 bases). The CDR3 covers 13 residues. V was pared by 10 bases and J by 2 bases, with 15 bases between. Germline V CDR1 and CDR2: MDHEN, SYDVKM. CDR3 sequence reads: CATLDRRTYEQYF. CDR3 nucleotides: TGTGCCACCCTTGACAGGCGCACCTACGAGCAGTACTTC.

The chain uses TRBV7-9 and TRBJ2-7; D may be TRBD1 (6 bases). This CDR3 spans 16 amino acids. Trimming left V 5 bases short and J 0 bases short, with 17 bases between. From germline, CDR1 is SEHNR and CDR2 FQNEAQ (reference sequence). CDR3 in amino acids: CASSGHSGTSSYEQYF. DNA of the CDR3: TGTGCCAGCAGCGGGCACTCCGGGACATCCTCCTACGAGCAGTACTTC.

This clone is a singleton in its sample. The chain combines TRBV12-3 or TRBV12-4 with TRBJ1-3, with TRBD1 matching 7 bases. The CDR3 length is 13 residues. V lost 6 bases and J lost 2; bases outside the gene matches: 1. CDR3 sequence (DNA): TGTGCCAGCAGCCAGGGGGCTGGAAACACCATATATTTT. Protein product: CASSQGAGNTIYF.

This chain joins TRBV5-1 and TRBJ2-1; 8 positions agree with TRBD2. The J segment lost 9 bases and the V segment lost 1 base, leaving 9 bases of the junction unmatched. Germline V gives CDR1 SGHRS, CDR2 YFSETQ. The CDR3 length is 15 residues. CDR3 sequence (DNA): TGCGCCAGCAGCTTGAGGGGGACTAGTGACAGTGAGCAGTTCTTC. It codes for CASSLRGTSDSEQFF.

This chain connects TRBV5-1 to TRBJ2-2, with no clear D. Per germline, CDR1 SGHRS and CDR2 YFSETQ. The CDR3 covers 13 residues. Trimming took 5 bases from V and 3 from J, leaving 8 bases between them. The CDR3 reads CASREVDTGELFF. The CDR3 DNA follows: TGCGCCAGCAGAGAGGTAGACACCGGGGAGCTGTTTTTT.

The rearrangement joins TRBV14 to TRBJ2-5, with D possibly TRBD1 on 5 matching bases. The CDR3 is made up of 15 amino acids. V dropped 4 bases and J dropped 2 bases, with 14 bases sitting between them. The germline CDR1 and CDR2 sequences are SGHDN and FVKESK. The DNA of the CDR3 is TGTGCCAGCAGCCGCGCCTTGACAGTACAAGAGACCCAGTACTTC. This codes for CASSRALTVQETQYF.

V gene TRBV15 combines with J gene TRBJ2-6; no firm D call. In germline, CDR1 is LNHNV, CDR2 YYDKDF (reference sequence). The CDR3 totals 15 residues. Trimming cost V 5 bases and J 0 bases, with 8 bases left between them. CDR3 sequence reads: CATSDGDSGANVLTF. Here the CDR3 DNA reads TGTGCCACCAGCGACGGAGACTCTGGGGCCAACGTCCTGACTTTC.

The genes are TRBV7-9 and TRBJ2-7; no clear D gene. Deletions cut 7 bases from V and 3 bases from J, with 13 bases between. Germline V lookup: CDR1 SEHNR, CDR2 FQNEAQ (reference sequence). The CDR3 has 13 residues. Written as DNA, the CDR3 is TGTGCCAGCACCCTCTTGTCCGGCTACGAGCAGTACTTC. It yields the protein CASTLLSGYEQYF.

The chain couples TRBV5-5 to TRBJ1-5; D uncertain. Trimming stripped 0 bases from V and 5 bases from J, with 12 bases between. The V gene's germline CDR1 is SGHKS and CDR2 YYEKEE (reference sequence). The length of the CDR3 is 15 residues. CDR3 residues: CASSLEGGDHQPQHF. The CDR3 region has the DNA TGTGCCAGCAGCTTGGAGGGCGGGGATCATCAGCCCCAGCATTTT. Drawing the rest from reference TRBV5-5 and TRBJ1-5, the complete variable domain is DAGVTQSPTHLIKTRGQQVTLRCSPISGHKSVSWYQQVLGQGPQFIFQYYEKEERGRGNFPDRFSARQFPNYSSELNVNALLLGDSALYLCASSLEGGDHQPQHFGDGTRLSIL.

The V call is TRBV11-1, the J call TRBJ1-1; D gene unclear. V shed 5 bases and J shed 11 bases, with 18 bases lying between them. CDR3 length equals 13 residues. Germline-derived CDR1 and CDR2 are SGHAT and FQDESV (reference sequence). The CDR3 DNA is TGTGCCAGCAGCACCCCGGACGGACTTGGGGCTTTCTTT. This gives the protein CASSTPDGLGAFF.

The chain recombines TRBV18 with TRBJ1-6, with D tentatively TRBD1 (5 bases). Trimming pared 6 bases from V and 0 bases from J, leaving 12 bases between. Germline values: CDR1 KGHSH, CDR2 LQKENI. The CDR3 contains 16 residues. The CDR3, as DNA: TGTGCCAGCTCCGCCGGGGGGAGCTCCTATAATTCACCCCTCCACTTT. Encoded protein: CASSAGGSSYNSPLHF.

The chain couples TRBV19 to TRBJ1-2; TRBD1 is a possible D gene (6 bases). From germline, CDR1 is LNHDA and CDR2 SQIVND (reference sequence). Trimming left V 3 bases short and J 7 bases short, with 15 bases between. The CDR3 spans 14 residues. The CDR3 nucleotides read TGTGCCAGTAGTATGCCCCTAGACAGGTCTGGCTACACCTTC. As protein: CASSMPLDRSGYTF.

This sequence joins TRBV4-2 and TRBJ2-3; TRBD2 matches at 13 bases. The CDR3 runs 17 residues. V gave up 3 bases and J gave up 6 bases; unmatched junction bases: 9. Germline CDR1 LGHNA, CDR2 YNFKEQ. The CDR3 spells CASSQRGLAGVADTQYF. CDR3 bases: TGTGCCAGCAGCCAGAGAGGACTAGCGGGAGTTGCGGATACGCAGTATTTT.

This sequence joins TRBV28 and TRBJ2-7, with a weak D call TRBD2 (5 bases). CDR3 length equals 14 residues. The ends were cut back, 6 bases at V and 6 bases at J, with 18 bases in the middle. Germline CDR1 MDHEN, CDR2 SYDVKM. The CDR3 loop reads CASRSESDYGEQYF. As DNA, the CDR3 is TGTGCCAGCAGGTCCGAGTCAGACTACGGCGAGCAGTACTTC.

This sequence joins TRBV5-1 and TRBJ1-6; D is unresolved. The length of the CDR3 is 16 residues. V was pared by 0 bases and J by 6 bases, with 13 bases between. The germline gives CDR1 SGHRS, CDR2 YFSETQ. The CDR3 here is CASSLVGEGRNSPLHF. The CDR3 DNA reads as TGCGCCAGCAGCTTGGTGGGCGAGGGCCGTAATTCACCCCTCCACTTT.

This clone was seen a few times. This chain joins TRBV21-1 and TRBJ1-5; whether TRBD1, the table's D call, matches the DNA was not checked. TRBV21-1 is a listed pseudogene. The CDR3 contains 14 residues. The CDR3 bases are TGTGCCGGAAGGGGGCATTGGGGCAATCAGCCCCAGCATTTT. Its protein is CAGRGHWGNQPQHF.

This sequence joins TRBV7-9 and TRBJ1-6, with a possible D match to TRBD1 (5 bases). Trimming removed 6 bases from V and 0 bases from J, with 12 bases in between. The CDR3 has 16 residues. Germline V CDR1 and CDR2: SEHNR, FQNEAQ (reference sequence). CDR3 DNA sequence: TGTGCCAGCAGTGCAACAGGCAGCTCCTATAATTCACCCCTCCACTTT. Its protein product is CASSATGSSYNSPLHF.

In its sample, this clone was seen once. The J gene is TRBJ2-5, the V gene TRBV7-6; TRBD2 agrees at 8 bases. Germline CDR1 reads SGHVS; CDR2 reads FNYEAQ. This CDR3 has 15 amino acids. V gave up 1 base and J gave up 4 bases; unmatched junction bases: 5. CDR3 protein: CASSLVSSGRETQYF. CDR3 in DNA: TGTGCCAGCAGCTTAGTTTCCAGCGGGAGAGAGACCCAGTACTTC.

The rearrangement links TRBV7-3 to TRBJ2-5; 14 nucleotides line up with TRBD2. There are 18 residues in the CDR3. CDR1 is SGHTA and CDR2 is FQGTGA in the germline V gene. The ends lost 4 bases at V and 4 bases at J; junction bases unmatched: 11. CDR3 DNA: TGTGCCAGCAGCTCCCGACTAGCGGGAGGGCCGGGTGGAGAGACCCAGTACTTC. Amino acids: CASSSRLAGGPGGETQYF.

This chain joins TRBV6-2 or TRBV6-3 and TRBJ1-1; D remains unclear. CDR3 size: 13 residues. V was trimmed by 3 bases and J by 1 base, leaving 6 bases between them. The germline CDR1 and CDR2 sequences are MNHEY and SVGEGT. CDR3 loop: CASSYRRNTEAFF. CDR3 nucleotide sequence: TGTGCCAGCAGTTATAGGAGGAACACTGAAGCTTTCTTT.

The genes are TRBV2 and TRBJ2-6; TRBD1 aligns across 7 bases. V lost 6 bases and J lost 3; bases outside the gene matches: 5. This CDR3 has 15 amino acids. Looked up from germline, CDR1 is SNHLY and CDR2 is FYNNEI. The CDR3 region has the DNA TGTGCCAGCAGAGTAGGGGGCGGTGGGGCCAACGTCCTGACTTTC. As protein: CASRVGGGGANVLTF.

This chain connects TRBV9 to TRBJ2-1; 9 nucleotides match TRBD2. Trimming removed 0 bases from V and 4 bases from J; junction bases left unmatched: 5. Germline values: CDR1 SGDLS, CDR2 YYNGEE. CDR3 length equals 16 residues. This CDR3 reads CASSVVAGELYNEQFF. The CDR3 coding sequence is TGTGCCAGCAGCGTAGTAGCGGGAGAGCTGTACAATGAGCAGTTCTTC.

The chain is built from TRBV3-1 (or the pseudogene TRBV3-2) and TRBJ1-3, with D perhaps TRBD1 (6 bases). V was shortened by 5 bases and J by 7 bases, with 18 bases between the two germline ends. The CDR3 totals 15 residues. Germline V gene lookup returns CDR1 LGHDT and CDR2 YNNKEL (reference sequence). The CDR3 DNA is TGTGCCAGCAGCGCCCGGGTCAGGCAGGGGAACACCATATATTTT. It yields the protein CASSARVRQGNTIYF.

This clone was observed a handful of times. CDR3 loop: CASSQDGVRGDQPQHF. CDR3 coding DNA: TGTGCCAGCAGCCAAGATGGGGTCAGGGGGGATCAGCCCCAGCATTTT. V gene TRBV3-1 (or the pseudogene TRBV3-2) combines with J gene TRBJ1-5; TRBD1 matches 7 bases. The V segment lost 0 bases and the J segment 5 bases; nucleotides outside the gene matches: 7. The germline CDR1 and CDR2 sequences are LGHDT and YNNKEL (reference sequence). The CDR3 loop spans 16 amino acids.

V gene TRBV9 combines with J gene TRBJ1-1; D remains ambiguous. Trimming shortened V by 4 bases and J by 3 bases, and 10 bases separated the two germline ends. Germline CDR1 and CDR2: SGDLS and YYNGEE. The CDR3 loop spans 13 amino acids. CDR3 loop: CASSTHDYTEAFF. The CDR3 region has the DNA TGTGCCAGCAGCACACACGACTACACTGAAGCTTTCTTT.

The V call is TRBV27, the J call TRBJ1-1; tentatively, D is TRBD1 (5 bases). The germline V and J ends were trimmed by 5 bases and 0 bases, with 19 bases remaining between them. CDR1 and CDR2 (germline): MNHEY, SMNVEV (reference sequence). CDR3 size: 17 residues. CDR3: CASSRVNMTAMNTEAFF. Written as DNA, the CDR3 is TGTGCCAGCAGTAGAGTAAATATGACAGCCATGAACACTGAAGCTTTCTTT.

This clone was observed a few times. V is TRBV6-4 and J is TRBJ2-2, with unresolved D. The CDR3 covers 13 residues. Trimming stripped 6 bases from V and 4 bases from J, with 9 bases between. Germline CDR1 reads MRHNA; CDR2 reads SNTAGT. In DNA form, the CDR3 reads TGTGCCAGCAGAGCCCAAACCACCGGGGAGCTGTTTTTT. It encodes CASRAQTTGELFF.